This TCR beta chain comes out of a study of molecular identifiers for immune sequencing clone quantification. TCRdb re-analysed the PCR reads in MiXCR, keeping a single row per CDR3 protein. Here the sample spans approximately 630,000 distinct CDR3 sequences, around 25% being singletons. The germline gives CDR1 SSHAT, CDR2 FNYEAQ (reference sequence). This CDR3 comprises 16 residues. The V call is TRBV7-7, the J call TRBJ2-3, with D tentatively TRBD1 (6 bases). The end of the DNA aligns better with TRBJ1-5, so the J call may be wrong. The clonotype originates from a human donor in good health. Some libraries in this study had Jurkat cell RNA spiked in. The sequenced material came from naive CD8+ T cells from blood, with Jurkat cell RNA spiked in. The subset: FACS-sorted CD8+CD4-CCR7+CD45RA+ naive T cells. Here the CDR3 DNA reads TGTGCCAGCAGCTTCGGCCTAGCGGGGGGCACAGATACGCAGCATTTT. Amino acids: CASSFGLAGGTDTQHF.